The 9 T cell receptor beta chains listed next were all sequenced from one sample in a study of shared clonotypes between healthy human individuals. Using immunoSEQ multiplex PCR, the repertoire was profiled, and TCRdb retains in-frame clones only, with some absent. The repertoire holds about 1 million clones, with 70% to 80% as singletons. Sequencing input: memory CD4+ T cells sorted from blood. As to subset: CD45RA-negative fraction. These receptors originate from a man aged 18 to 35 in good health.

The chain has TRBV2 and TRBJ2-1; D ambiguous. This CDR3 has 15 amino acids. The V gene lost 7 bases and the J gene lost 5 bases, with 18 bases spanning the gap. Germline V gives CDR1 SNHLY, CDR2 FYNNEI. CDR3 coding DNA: TGTGCCAGCATCGGCTCTCAGAAAAAAGACAATGAGCAGTTCTTC. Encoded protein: CASIGSQKKDNEQFF.

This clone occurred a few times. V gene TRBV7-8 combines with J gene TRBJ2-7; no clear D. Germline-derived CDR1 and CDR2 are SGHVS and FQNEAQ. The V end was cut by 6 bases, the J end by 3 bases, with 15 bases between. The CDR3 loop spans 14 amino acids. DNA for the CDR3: TGTGCCAGCAGTATGGCGGTGATGGTCTACGAGCAGTACTTC. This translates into CASSMAVMVYEQYF.

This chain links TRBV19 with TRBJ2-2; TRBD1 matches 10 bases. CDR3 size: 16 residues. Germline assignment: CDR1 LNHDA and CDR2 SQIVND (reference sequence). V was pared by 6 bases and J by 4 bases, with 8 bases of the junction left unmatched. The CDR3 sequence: CASRDRGTGVTGELFF. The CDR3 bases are TGTGCCAGTAGGGACAGAGGGACAGGGGTCACCGGGGAGCTGTTTTTT.

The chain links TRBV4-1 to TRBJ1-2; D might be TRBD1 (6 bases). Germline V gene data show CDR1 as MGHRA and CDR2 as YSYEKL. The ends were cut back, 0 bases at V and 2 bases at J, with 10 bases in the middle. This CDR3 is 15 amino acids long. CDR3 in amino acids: CASSQEQGINYGYTF. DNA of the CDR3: TGCGCCAGCAGCCAAGAACAGGGAATAAACTATGGCTACACCTTC.

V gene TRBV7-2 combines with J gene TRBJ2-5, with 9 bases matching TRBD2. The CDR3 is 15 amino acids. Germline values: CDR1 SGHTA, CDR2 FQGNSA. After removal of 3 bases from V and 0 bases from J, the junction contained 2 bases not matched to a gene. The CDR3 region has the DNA TGTGCCAGCAGCTTTTCTAGCGGGAACCAAGAGACCCAGTACTTC. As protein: CASSFSSGNQETQYF.

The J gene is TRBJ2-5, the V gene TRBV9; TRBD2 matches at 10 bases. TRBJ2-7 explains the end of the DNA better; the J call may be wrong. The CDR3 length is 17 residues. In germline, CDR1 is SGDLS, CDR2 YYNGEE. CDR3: CASSVASERGGSYEQYF. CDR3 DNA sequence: TGTGCCAGCAGCGTAGCTTCCGAGCGGGGGGGCTCCTACGAGCAGTACTTC.

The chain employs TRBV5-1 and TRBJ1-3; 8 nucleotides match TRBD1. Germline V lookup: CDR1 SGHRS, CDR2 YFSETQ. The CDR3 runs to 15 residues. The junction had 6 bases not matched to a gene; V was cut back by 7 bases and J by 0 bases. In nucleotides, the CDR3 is TGCGCCAGCCAGACAGGGGACTACTCTGGAAACACCATATATTTT. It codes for CASQTGDYSGNTIYF.

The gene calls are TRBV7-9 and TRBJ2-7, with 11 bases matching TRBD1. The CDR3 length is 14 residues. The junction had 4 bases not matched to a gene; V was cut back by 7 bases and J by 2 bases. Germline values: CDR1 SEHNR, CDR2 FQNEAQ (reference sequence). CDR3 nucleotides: TGTGCCAGCACCAGGACAGGGGGCCCCTACGAGCAGTACTTC. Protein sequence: CASTRTGGPYEQYF.

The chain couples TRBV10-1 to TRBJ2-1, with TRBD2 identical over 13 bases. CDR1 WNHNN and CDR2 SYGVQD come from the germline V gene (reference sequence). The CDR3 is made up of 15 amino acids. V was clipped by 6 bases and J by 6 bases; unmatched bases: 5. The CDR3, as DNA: TGCGCCAGCAGCTCCGGGACTAGCGGGGCCAATGAGCAGTTCTTC. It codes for CASSSGTSGANEQFF.